A single sample gave rise to the 10 T cell receptor beta chains below, sequenced in a study of blood T cell repertoires in COVID-19. Only in-frame clones appear in the TCRdb table, and some are missing; sequencing was by immunoSEQ multiplex PCR. Of more than 300,000 clones in the sample, approximately 84% were seen once. The specimen sequenced was PBMCs or T cells enriched from blood (not recorded which). The receptor set was obtained from a man aged 30 to 45 who had recovered from COVID-19.

The J gene is TRBJ2-1, the V gene TRBV24-1, with 9 bases aligning to TRBD1. Germline CDR1 and CDR2: KGHDR and SFDVKD. This CDR3 contains 17 residues. The junction had 14 bases not matched to a gene; V was cut back by 0 bases and J by 12 bases. The DNA of the CDR3 is TGTGCCACCAGTGATTTGCCCTTCGGGACAGGGCACCATAGGCAGTTCTTC. Translated: CATSDLPFGTGHHRQFF.

The chain couples TRBV3-1 (or the pseudogene TRBV3-2) to TRBJ2-2, with unresolved D. V dropped 4 bases and J dropped 5 bases, with 5 bases sitting between them. The V gene's germline CDR1 is LGHDT and CDR2 YNNKEL (reference sequence). The CDR3 is made up of 12 amino acids. The CDR3 protein is CASSLNTGELFF. In DNA form, the CDR3 reads TGTGCCAGCAGCCTCAATACCGGGGAGCTGTTTTTT.

V gene TRBV3-1 (or the pseudogene TRBV3-2) combines with J gene TRBJ2-2; 11 positions match TRBD2. The CDR3 covers 16 residues. The germline CDR1 and CDR2 sequences are LGHDT and YNNKEL (reference sequence). The V segment lost 4 bases and the J segment 6 bases; nucleotides outside the gene matches: 7. CDR3 DNA sequence: TGTGCCAGCAGCCCCCAGGGTAGCGGGAGGGCCGGGGAGCTGTTTTTT. Its translation is CASSPQGSGRAGELFF.

The sample holds one count of this clone. The rearrangement uses TRBV30 and TRBJ1-1; the D is unclear. The CDR3 has 13 residues. V shed 3 bases and J shed 3 bases, with 11 bases lying between them. Germline values: CDR1 GTSNPN, CDR2 SVGIG (reference sequence). CDR3 in DNA: TGTGCCTGGAGCGCCGGCGGTTACACTGAAGCTTTCTTT. Protein product: CAWSAGGYTEAFF.

This chain connects TRBV7-9 to TRBJ2-3, with a weak D call TRBD2 (6 bases). Deletions cut 7 bases from V and 6 bases from J, with 20 bases between. Germline V gives CDR1 SEHNR, CDR2 FQNEAQ (reference sequence). CDR3 length equals 15 residues. The CDR3 protein is CASTPWGERADTQYF. CDR3 in DNA: TGTGCCAGCACCCCATGGGGGGAGAGAGCGGATACGCAGTATTTT.

V and J are TRBV18 and TRBJ2-7; 8 bases agree with TRBD2. The CDR3 covers 14 residues. With 10 bases clipped from V and 0 bases from J, the junction kept 8 bases outside the gene matches. Germline CDR1 reads KGHSH; CDR2 reads LQKENI. CDR3 nucleotide sequence: TGTGCCACCCTGGACGGGACTAGCTCCTACGAGCAGTACTTC. Translation gives CATLDGTSSYEQYF.

The chain carries TRBV11-3 and TRBJ1-1; the match to TRBD1 covers 10 bases. V dropped 5 bases and J dropped 5; count of bases not matched to a gene: 5. This CDR3 has 14 amino acids. Germline V lookup: CDR1 SGHNT, CDR2 YENEEA. CDR3 protein: CASSRQGAGTEAFF. Written as DNA, the CDR3 is TGTGCCAGCAGCCGACAGGGGGCTGGGACTGAAGCTTTCTTT.

Remarks on this clone: A junction end diverges from the germline sequence, so it may reflect a read error. The chain couples TRBV3-1 (or the pseudogene TRBV3-2) to TRBJ1-5; 10 bases map to TRBD1. Germline V gene sequence: CDR1 LGHDT, CDR2 YNNKEL (reference sequence). There are 16 residues in the CDR3. CDR3 in amino acids: CAISQGTGEVNQPQHF. The CDR3 coding sequence is TGTGCCATCAGCCAAGGGACAGGGGAGGTCAATCAGCCCCAGCATTTT.

This chain connects TRBV11-3 to TRBJ1-6; 8 positions agree with TRBD1. Germline trimming cut 5 bases from V and 9 bases from J; bases unmatched to any gene: 12. Germline values: CDR1 SGHNT, CDR2 YENEEA. This CDR3 is 16 amino acids long. The CDR3 DNA reads as TGTGCCAGCAGCCGGGGACCCGCAGGGGGCTTTTCACCCCTCCACTTT. Translating gives CASSRGPAGGFSPLHF.

V and J are TRBV28 and TRBJ1-3, with no clear D. Germline CDR1 MDHEN, CDR2 SYDVKM. The V gene lost 5 bases and the J gene lost 0 bases, with 8 bases spanning the gap. The CDR3 consists of 14 residues. The CDR3: CASSQLISGNTIYF. The CDR3 DNA reads TGTGCCAGCAGTCAACTGATCTCTGGAAACACCATATATTTT. The full variable domain, completed using reference TRBV28 and TRBJ1-3, is DVKVTQSSRYLVKRTGEKVFLECVQDMDHENMFWYRQDPGLGLRLIYFSYDVKMKEKGDIPEGYSVSREKKERFSLILESASTNQTSMYLCASSQLISGNTIYFGEGSWLTVV.